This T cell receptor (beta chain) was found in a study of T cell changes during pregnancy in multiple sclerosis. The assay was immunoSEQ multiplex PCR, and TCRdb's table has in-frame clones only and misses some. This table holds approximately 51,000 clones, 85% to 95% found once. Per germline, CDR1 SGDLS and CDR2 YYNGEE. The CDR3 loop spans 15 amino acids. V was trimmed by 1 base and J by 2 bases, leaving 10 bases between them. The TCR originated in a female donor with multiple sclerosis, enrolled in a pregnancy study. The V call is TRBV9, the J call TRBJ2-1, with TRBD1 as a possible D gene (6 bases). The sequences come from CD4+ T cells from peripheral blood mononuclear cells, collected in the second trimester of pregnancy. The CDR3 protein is CASSVKQGPYNEQFF. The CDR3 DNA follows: TGTGCCAGCAGCGTAAAACAGGGCCCCTACAATGAGCAGTTCTTC. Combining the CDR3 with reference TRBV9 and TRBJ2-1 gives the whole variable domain DSGVTQTPKHLITATGQRVTLRCSPRSGDLSVYWYQQSLDQGLQFLIQYYNGEERAKGNILERFSAQQFPDLHSELNLSSLELGDSALYFCASSVKQGPYNEQFFGPGTRLTVL.